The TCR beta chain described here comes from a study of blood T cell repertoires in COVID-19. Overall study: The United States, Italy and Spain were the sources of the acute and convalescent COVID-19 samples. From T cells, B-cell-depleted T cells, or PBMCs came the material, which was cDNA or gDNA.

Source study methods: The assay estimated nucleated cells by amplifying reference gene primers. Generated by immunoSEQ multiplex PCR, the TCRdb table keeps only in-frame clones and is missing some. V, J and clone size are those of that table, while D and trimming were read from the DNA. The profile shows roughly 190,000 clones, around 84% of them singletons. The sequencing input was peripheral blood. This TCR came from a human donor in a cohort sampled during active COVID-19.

The CDR3 here is CASSVGGQGALEAFF. In DNA form, the CDR3 reads TGTGCCAGCAGTGTGGGGGGACAGGGGGCGCTTGAAGCTTTCTTT. This chain connects TRBV2 to TRBJ1-1; 12 bases are shared with TRBD1. The germline CDR1 and CDR2 sequences are SNHLY and FYNNEI. CDR3 length equals 15 residues. J lost 7 bases, V lost 4 bases, and 7 bases had no gene match.